What follows are 10 T cell receptor beta chains derived from one specimen sequenced in a study of cytomegalovirus exposure and HLA in healthy donors. The PCR was carried out with 60 Vbeta primers and 13 Jbeta primers. Assay used: immunoSEQ multiplex PCR; TCRdb lists only in-frame clones, some missing. The sample shows 150,000 to 200,000 clones, approximately 80% of them seen only once. Sequencing was performed on PBMCs. Every receptor here comes from a girl aged 2 to 9 in good health and CMV-seropositive.

This clone was observed a few times. The genes are TRBV6-1 and TRBJ2-7; 8 positions match TRBD1. V lost 8 bases and J lost 5; bases outside the gene matches: 5. The CDR3 runs 12 residues. The germline V gene encodes CDR1 MNHNS and CDR2 SASEGT. The CDR3 sequence: CASRDRRNEQYF. CDR3 sequence (DNA): TGTGCCAGCCGGGACAGGAGAAACGAGCAGTACTTC.

The gene calls are TRBV19 and TRBJ1-1; D possibly corresponds to TRBD1 (5 bases). This CDR3 region has 13 residues. The V gene lost 6 bases and the J gene lost 5 bases, with 13 bases spanning the gap. Germline loops: CDR1 LNHDA, CDR2 SQIVND (reference sequence). The CDR3 here is CASRGGEMTEAFF. The CDR3 DNA reads as TGTGCCAGTAGGGGGGGTGAGATGACTGAAGCTTTCTTT.

The chain couples TRBV28 to TRBJ1-3, with D possibly matching TRBD1 (5 bases). V was shortened by 2 bases and J by 1 base, with 9 bases between the two germline ends. The CDR3 is 15 residues long. From germline, CDR1 is MDHEN and CDR2 SYDVKM. CDR3 DNA: TGTGCCAGCAGTTTACGGGGGACGTCTGGAAACACCATATATTTT. Encoded protein: CASSLRGTSGNTIYF.

V is TRBV6-5 and J is TRBJ1-6; D uncertain. This CDR3 contains 14 residues. Germline V gene sequence: CDR1 MNHEY, CDR2 SVGAGI. Trimming shortened V by 5 bases and J by 4 bases, and 9 bases separated the two germline ends. The CDR3 sequence is CASSLEGYNSPLHF. For the CDR3, the DNA is TGTGCCAGCAGTCTAGAGGGTTATAATTCACCCCTCCACTTT.

This chain uses TRBV6-5 with TRBJ2-1; D not resolved. Germline CDR1 and CDR2: MNHEY and SVGAGI. The CDR3 spans 13 residues. V was trimmed by 7 bases and J by 7 bases, leaving 14 bases between them. CDR3 in amino acids: CASTREVSNEQFF. The CDR3 nucleotides read TGTGCCAGCACCCGCGAGGTCAGTAATGAGCAGTTCTTC.

This clone has only one observation. The V gene is TRBV28, the J gene TRBJ2-7, with TRBD2 matching over 8 bases. The CDR3 has 13 residues. The J segment lost 6 bases and the V segment lost 4 bases, leaving 5 bases of the junction unmatched. Germline CDR1 reads MDHEN; CDR2 reads SYDVKM. The CDR3 loop is CASSSVGGAEQYF. As DNA, the CDR3 is TGTGCCAGCAGTTCGGTCGGGGGGGCCGAGCAGTACTTC.

This clone appeared a single time. The chain couples TRBV11-1 to TRBJ2-7, with TRBD1 as a possible D gene (5 bases). The germline V gene has CDR1 SGHAT and CDR2 FQDESV (reference sequence). Between the trimmed V and J ends, which lost 2 bases and 2 bases, there was a span of 10 bases. This CDR3 has 14 residues. This CDR3 reads CASSLNAGPYEQYF. DNA of the CDR3: TGTGCCAGCAGCTTAAACGCAGGGCCCTACGAGCAGTACTTC.

The rearrangement links TRBV6-5 to TRBJ1-5; D is unresolved. With 9 bases removed from V and 2 bases from J, the gap between germline ends came to 11 bases. The CDR3 sequence is 13 residues long. In germline, CDR1 is MNHEY, CDR2 SVGAGI. The CDR3, as DNA: TGTGCCAGTACGGGGTCTGGCAATCAGCCCCAGCATTTT. Encoded protein: CASTGSGNQPQHF.

The chain is built from TRBV4-1 and TRBJ2-7, with 11 positions matching TRBD1. CDR1 is MGHRA and CDR2 is YSYEKL in the germline V gene. J was trimmed by 1 base and V by 3 bases; bases with no gene match: 5. The CDR3 is made up of 16 amino acids. CDR3 protein: CASSQRGQGESYEQYF. The DNA for the CDR3 is TGCGCCAGCAGCCAGAGGGGACAGGGGGAATCCTACGAGCAGTACTTC.

This rearrangement joins TRBV5-8 to TRBJ2-1; possibly TRBD2 for D (5 bases). In germline, CDR1 is SGHTS, CDR2 YDEGEE. The length of the CDR3 is 15 residues. V was cut by 0 bases and J by 6 bases, with 13 bases left in between. In DNA form, the CDR3 reads TGTGCCAGCAGCTTGGCCGGGGTACTCGGCAATGAGCAGTTCTTC. Amino acid sequence: CASSLAGVLGNEQFF.